Reported below is one T cell receptor beta chain. What it binds is unknown. This entry belongs to a study of identical twins. The study's findings and limits: Out-of-frame TCR alpha sharing observed in monozygotic twins exceeded model estimates.

Germline loops: CDR1 SQVTM, CDR2 ANQGSEA. This CDR3 is 13 amino acids long. The V gene lost 6 bases and the J gene lost 1 base, with 12 bases spanning the gap. Template switching created a universal primer site, and the cDNA included unique molecular identifiers. TCRdb re-called the 5' RACE reads through MiXCR, storing one row per CDR3 protein. The sample lists about 720,000 distinct CDR3 sequences, more than 6.5% occurring once. This sample also belongs to another study, concerning yellow fever vaccine responses in identical twins.

The sample comprised PBMCs. The sequence derives from a woman under 30 in good health. The rearrangement uses TRBV29-1 and TRBJ2-5, with D hard to call. The CDR3 bases are TGCAGCGTCCTGGACGGGTTCCAAGAGACCCAGTACTTC. This sequence encodes CSVLDGFQETQYF.